This T cell receptor beta chain was observed in a study of blood T cells in healthy people across ages. With a J-beta primer mix and a sample-barcoded 5' primer, a second PCR ran 7 to 11 cycles. Each cDNA molecule received a tag from a template-switch adaptor that had 12 random nucleotides. Using its own MiXCR run on the 5' RACE reads, TCRdb lists one record per CDR3 protein. The data show hundreds of thousands of distinct CDR3 sequences, around 36% seen once. With 5 bases removed from V and 2 bases from J, the gap between germline ends came to 7 bases. The CDR3 totals 11 residues. Looked up from germline, CDR1 is SQVTM and CDR2 is ANQGSEA. Overall study findings and caveats: Diversity was estimated from one million T cells, and these estimates were considered underestimates. Older individuals had lower TCR beta diversity per million T cells (the decline was roughly linear).

This clonotype was seen a handful of times. Antigen unknown. Each sample yielded at least 7 million isolated PBMCs. The chain joins TRBV29-1 to TRBJ2-7; possibly TRBD1 for D (6 bases). The clonotype originates from a man between 18 and 29 years old in good health. Material: blood. The DNA of the CDR3 is TGCAGCGTTCAGGGGCCCTACGAGCAGTACTTC. It encodes CSVQGPYEQYF.